Each of the 25 T cell receptor beta chains below was sequenced from the same sample in a study of monozygotic twins with inflammatory bowel disease. TCRdb re-analyzed the 5' RACE reads; it lists each CDR3 protein once, without DNA. The sample table sets out roughly 330,000 distinct CDR3 sequences. Sequenced input: blood. These receptors came from a human donor with ulcerative colitis or Crohn's disease, or a healthy co-twin of an affected twin (not recorded which).

The chain couples TRBV12-3 or TRBV12-4 to TRBJ1-2; the D call of TRBD1 rests on TCRdb alone, since no DNA is present to check it. The CDR3 runs 14 residues. CDR3 in amino acids: CASREGGSNYGYTF.

The chain recombines TRBV10-2 with TRBJ2-3; TCRdb's D gene call, TRBD2, goes unchecked for lack of DNA. The CDR3 spans 13 residues. CDR1 is WSHSY, CDR2 SAAADI, per germline. The CDR3 sequence: CASEASETDTQYF.

The V call is TRBV20-1, the J call TRBJ2-7. The CDR3 length is 13 residues. Germline V lookup: CDR1 DFQATT, CDR2 SNEGSKA (reference sequence). The CDR3: CSARFGLGYEQYF.

The V call is TRBV27, the J call TRBJ2-2; TCRdb lists TRBD1, though no DNA is available to test this call. The CDR3 is 20 amino acids. CDR1 is MNHEY, CDR2 SMNVEV, per germline (reference sequence). CDR3: CASSSPPGQERPSNTGELFF.

CDR3 residues: CASSRGTGKRGTEAFF. The genes are TRBV4-1 and TRBJ1-1; TCRdb indicates TRBD1, and absent DNA this call remains unverified. Germline CDR1 is MGHRA and CDR2 is YSYEKL. The CDR3 sequence is 16 residues long.

The chain combines TRBV30 with TRBJ2-7; TCRdb names TRBD1, which stays unverified in the absence of DNA. The CDR3 loop spans 15 amino acids. Germline V lookup: CDR1 GTSNPN, CDR2 SVGIG (reference sequence). Here the CDR3 reads CAWTGTGPFAYEQYF.

V gene TRBV12-3 or TRBV12-4 combines with J gene TRBJ1-1; TCRdb picks TRBD1, but there is no DNA to check that call. The CDR3 runs to 14 residues. The CDR3 sequence: CASSYVQENTEAFF.

V gene TRBV6-2 or TRBV6-3 combines with J gene TRBJ1-1; TCRdb selects TRBD1, and the lack of DNA leaves this call unchecked. The V gene's germline CDR1 is MNHEY and CDR2 SVGEGT. The CDR3 totals 15 residues. The CDR3 reads CASSYVGGMNTEAFF.

The chain has TRBV28 and TRBJ2-7. CDR1 is MDHEN and CDR2 is SYDVKM in the germline V gene. This CDR3 region has 13 residues. The CDR3: CASSLIGRGEQYF.

J is TRBJ2-1 and V is TRBV7-9. Germline V gene sequence: CDR1 SEHNR, CDR2 FQNEAQ (reference sequence). This CDR3 is 11 amino acids long. This CDR3 reads CASSLERWQFF.

V is TRBV5-1 and J is TRBJ2-5. CDR3 length: 14 amino acids. Germline values: CDR1 SGHRS, CDR2 YFSETQ. The CDR3 here is CASSLGQVRVTQYF.

J is TRBJ2-5 and V is TRBV7-8. Germline lookup yields CDR1 SGHVS and CDR2 FQNEAQ. The CDR3 length is 14 residues. CDR3 loop: CASSPHRPKETQYF.

The genes are TRBV20-1 and TRBJ2-7. The CDR3 covers 14 residues. Germline lookup yields CDR1 DFQATT and CDR2 SNEGSKA (reference sequence). The chain's CDR3 is CSAPTIGTYYEQYF.

The chain has TRBV5-1 and TRBJ2-4; TCRdb's assignment of TRBD1 cannot be checked, as there is no DNA. Germline CDR1 reads SGHRS; CDR2 reads YFSETQ. The CDR3 loop spans 16 amino acids. This chain's CDR3 is CASSPGTILAKNIQYF. The full variable domain, in which reference TRBV5-1 and TRBJ2-4 provide the parts outside the CDR3, is KAGVTQTPRYLIKTRGQQVTLSCSPISGHRSVSWYQQTPGQGLQFLFEYFSETQRNKGNFPGRFSGRQFSNSRSEMNVSTLELGDSALYLCASSPGTILAKNIQYFGAGTRLSVL.

This chain uses TRBV28 with TRBJ1-1; TCRdb names TRBD1, which stays unverified in the absence of DNA. This CDR3 is built from 19 residues. CDR1 MDHEN and CDR2 SYDVKM come from the germline V gene. This CDR3 reads CASSFTTSHPGQQNTEAFF. Drawing the rest from reference TRBV28 and TRBJ1-1, the complete variable domain is DVKVTQSSRYLVKRTGEKVFLECVQDMDHENMFWYRQDPGLGLRLIYFSYDVKMKEKGDIPEGYSVSREKKERFSLILESASTNQTSMYLCASSFTTSHPGQQNTEAFFGQGTRLTVV.

The chain links TRBV29-1 to TRBJ2-1; the D call from TCRdb, TRBD1, cannot be confirmed without DNA. Germline assignment: CDR1 SQVTM and CDR2 ANQGSEA. CDR3 length: 13 amino acids. The CDR3 loop is CSVEDVGGPEQFF.

The chain carries TRBV5-1 and TRBJ2-7; the TCRdb call, TRBD2, lacks DNA for checking. Germline CDR1 is SGHRS and CDR2 is YFSETQ. The CDR3 spans 18 residues. CDR3: CASSFNIGSEGWGREQYF.

The chain joins TRBV2 to TRBJ2-7; the D call of TRBD1 rests on TCRdb alone, since no DNA is present to check it. From germline, CDR1 is SNHLY and CDR2 FYNNEI. There are 15 residues in the CDR3. CDR3 sequence: CASLSGDRVTDEQYF. Filled out from reference TRBV2 and TRBJ2-7, the complete variable domain reads EPEVTQTPSHQVTQMGQEVILRCVPISNHLYFYWYRQILGQKVEFLVSFYNNEISEKSEIFDDQFSVERPDGSNFTLKIRSTKLEDSAMYFCASLSGDRVTDEQYFGPGTRLTVT.

The rearrangement joins TRBV19 to TRBJ2-3; TCRdb's D gene call, TRBD2, goes unchecked for lack of DNA. This CDR3 spans 14 amino acids. Germline values: CDR1 LNHDA, CDR2 SQIVND (reference sequence). CDR3 sequence: CASSKGLAGDTQYF.

The chain uses TRBV5-6 and TRBJ1-2; TCRdb proposes TRBD1, but this gene call is untestable without DNA. The CDR3 extends over 14 amino acids. Germline loops: CDR1 SGHDT, CDR2 YYEEEE. The chain's CDR3 is CASSFWTGGYGYTF.

CDR3 in amino acids: CSVETTDTQYF. The V call is TRBV29-1, the J call TRBJ2-3. The germline CDR1 and CDR2 sequences are SQVTM and ANQGSEA. The CDR3 length is 11 residues.

The chain couples TRBV27 to TRBJ2-3; TCRdb reports TRBD1, a call that lacks DNA to check it against. Germline-derived CDR1 and CDR2 are MNHEY and SMNVEV (reference sequence). CDR3 length: 18 residues. CDR3 residues: CASSLWGPVPYRTDTQYF.

The genes are TRBV28 and TRBJ2-1. Germline V CDR1 and CDR2: MDHEN, SYDVKM. This CDR3 is 15 amino acids long. CDR3 loop: CASSLKRSSYNEQFF.

CDR3: CAIRAGSSYEQYF. The V and J genes are TRBV10-3 and TRBJ2-7. Looked up from germline, CDR1 is ENHRY and CDR2 is SYGVKD. The CDR3 is 13 amino acids.

The chain employs TRBV20-1 and TRBJ1-1. This CDR3 has 14 amino acids. Germline V lookup: CDR1 DFQATT, CDR2 SNEGSKA (reference sequence). This chain's CDR3 is CSARDKARITEVFF.